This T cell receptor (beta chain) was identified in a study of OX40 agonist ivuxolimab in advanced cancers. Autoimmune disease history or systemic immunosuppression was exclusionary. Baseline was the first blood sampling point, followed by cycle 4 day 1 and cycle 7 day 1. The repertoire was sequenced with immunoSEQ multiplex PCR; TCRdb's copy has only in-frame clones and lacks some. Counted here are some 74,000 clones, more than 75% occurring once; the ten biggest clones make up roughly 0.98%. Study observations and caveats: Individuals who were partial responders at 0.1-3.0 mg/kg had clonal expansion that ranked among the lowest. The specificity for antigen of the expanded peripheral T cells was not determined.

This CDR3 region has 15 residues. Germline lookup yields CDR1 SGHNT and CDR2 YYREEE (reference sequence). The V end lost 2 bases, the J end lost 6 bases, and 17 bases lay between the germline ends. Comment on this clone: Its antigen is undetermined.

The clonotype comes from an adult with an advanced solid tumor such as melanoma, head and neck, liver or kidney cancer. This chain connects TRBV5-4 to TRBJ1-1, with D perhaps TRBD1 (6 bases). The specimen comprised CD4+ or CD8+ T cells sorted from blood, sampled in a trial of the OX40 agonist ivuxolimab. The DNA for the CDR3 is TGTGCCAGCAGCTTTATTGACAGGCCAGTTCCTGAAGCTTTCTTT. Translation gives CASSFIDRPVPEAFF.